Detailed here is one TCR beta chain. This sample is part of a study of blood T cell repertoires in COVID-19. Study summary: Specimens from acute and convalescent COVID-19 originated in the United States, Italy and Spain. T cells, B-cell-depleted T cells, or PBMCs provided the cDNA or gDNA that served as material.

As originally analysed: Researchers report that nucleated cell counts were estimated from reference gene primer amplification. Clones were read by immunoSEQ multiplex PCR, and TCRdb kept only the in-frame ones, dropping some. For V, J and clone size, that table is used; D and trimming come from the DNA. In the table there are about 70,000 clones, about nine tenths of which are singletons. Between the trimmed V and J ends, which lost 6 bases and 1 base, there was a span of 15 bases. Per germline, CDR1 MDHEN and CDR2 SYDVKM. CDR3 length: 15 residues. Sequencing input: peripheral blood. The sequence derives from a young woman with acute or convalescent COVID-19. The J gene is TRBJ1-1, the V gene TRBV28, with a possible D match to TRBD1 (6 bases). The CDR3 coding sequence is TGTGCCAGCAGAACGCCGGCGACAGGGAACACTGAAGCTTTCTTT. This gives the protein CASRTPATGNTEAFF. Combining the CDR3 with reference TRBV28 and TRBJ1-1 gives the whole variable domain DVKVTQSSRYLVKRTGEKVFLECVQDMDHENMFWYRQDPGLGLRLIYFSYDVKMKEKGDIPEGYSVSREKKERFSLILESASTNQTSMYLCASRTPATGNTEAFFGQGTRLTVV.